Below are 24 T cell receptor beta chains sequenced from a single sample in a study of T cells in localized non-small cell lung cancer. The protocol was immunoSEQ multiplex PCR, while the TCRdb copy is restricted to in-frame clones and leaves out a portion. In the table there are 55,000 or so clones, about 78% of which are singletons. The material sequenced was PBMCs, taken before any cancer treatment. The receptors come from a woman aged 35 to 70 with stage II lung adenocarcinoma.

A word on this clone: Other nucleotide sequences from this sample produce the same CDR3. The chain carries TRBV6-6 and TRBJ1-1, with D possibly being TRBD1 (5 bases). The CDR3 extends over 13 amino acids. V lost 3 bases to trimming and J lost 1 base, with 6 bases between them. Germline CDR1 is MNHNY and CDR2 is SVGAGI (reference sequence). This chain's CDR3 is CASSYGGNTEAFF. CDR3 bases: TGTGCCAGCAGTTATGGGGGGAACACTGAAGCTTTCTTT.

The V call is TRBV28, the J call TRBJ1-2; no firm D call. V lost 6 bases and J 4 bases, leaving 12 bases between the germline ends. The CDR3 runs to 13 residues. Germline-derived CDR1 and CDR2 are MDHEN and SYDVKM. CDR3 sequence: CASSGGVAYGYTF. Here the CDR3 DNA reads TGTGCCAGCAGCGGCGGGGTCGCCTATGGCTACACCTTC.

This chain links TRBV11-2 with TRBJ2-3; 7 bases agree with TRBD1. The junction had 7 bases not matched to a gene; V was cut back by 0 bases and J by 4 bases. CDR3 length: 16 amino acids. Per the germline V gene, CDR1 is SGHAT and CDR2 is FQNNGV. CDR3 loop: CASSLDRQGFSDTQYF. The CDR3 nucleotides are TGTGCCAGCAGCTTAGATCGACAGGGATTTTCAGATACGCAGTATTTT.

The rearrangement uses TRBV4-1 and TRBJ2-1, with TRBD2 identical over 8 bases. CDR1 and CDR2 (germline): MGHRA, YSYEKL. CDR3 length: 16 residues. Trimming took 4 bases from V and 8 from J; bases not matched to a gene: 13. This chain's CDR3 is CASSLLSGGPRDEQFF. Here the CDR3 DNA reads TGCGCCAGCAGCCTTCTAAGCGGGGGCCCCCGGGATGAGCAGTTCTTC.

The chain uses TRBV6-5 and TRBJ2-7; 9 bases are shared with TRBD1. Losses at the gene ends were 0 bases for V and 7 bases for J; bases not matched to a gene: 10. The CDR3 contains 16 residues. The V gene's germline CDR1 is MNHEY and CDR2 SVGAGI. The CDR3 coding sequence is TGTGCCAGCAGTTACTCGACACCGGGACAGGGACGGGAGCAGTACTTC. This gives the protein CASSYSTPGQGREQYF.

As for this clone: The junction differs from germline at one of its ends, possibly a read error. V and J are TRBV7-7 and TRBJ2-2; the D gene is possibly TRBD2 (5 bases). The CDR3 spans 15 residues. The V gene's germline CDR1 is SSHAT and CDR2 FNYEAQ (reference sequence). CDR3 loop: CASSRRTSNTGELFF. The DNA for the CDR3 is TGTGCTAGCAGCCGGAGGACGTCGAACACCGGGGAGCTGTTTTTT. The whole variable domain, remainder taken from reference TRBV7-7 and TRBJ2-2, is GAGVSQSPRYKVTKRGQDVTLRCDPISSHATLYWYQQALGQGPEFLTYFNYEAQPDKSGLPSDRFSAERPEGSISTLTIQRTEQRDSAMYRCASSRRTSNTGELFFGEGSRLTVL.

This clone was detected only once. CDR3 nucleotide sequence: TGTGCCAGCAGCTTAGAAGGCGGCGCGGGGGGCTACACCTTC. Translating it yields CASSLEGGAGGYTF. The chain links TRBV7-9 to TRBJ1-2, with D hard to call. The CDR3 has 14 residues. Between the trimmed V and J ends, which lost 1 base and 8 bases, there was a span of 14 bases. The germline V gene has CDR1 SEHNR and CDR2 FQNEAQ (reference sequence).

Note on this clone: Different DNA sequences within this sample yield the same CDR3. The genes are TRBV28 and TRBJ2-7; TRBD2 is a possible D gene (5 bases). The V end was cut by 2 bases, the J end by 0 bases, with 8 bases between. The CDR3 length is 14 residues. Germline CDR1 is MDHEN and CDR2 is SYDVKM. The chain's CDR3 is CASSLGGSSYEQYF. The CDR3 DNA is TGTGCCAGCAGTTTAGGAGGAAGCTCCTACGAGCAGTACTTC.

This sequence joins TRBV5-4 and TRBJ2-7, with D maybe TRBD2 (5 bases). The CDR3 contains 12 residues. CDR1 and CDR2 (germline): SGHNT, YYREEE (reference sequence). Trimming took off 3 bases at V and 6 bases at J, with 10 bases between the two ends. CDR3 sequence: CASSSSSSEQYF. In DNA, the CDR3 is TGTGCCAGCAGCTCCTCTAGCAGCGAGCAGTACTTC.

The chain's CDR3 is CASSQTGQSHYGYTF. CDR3 sequence (DNA): TGTGCCAGCAGTCAAACTGGACAGTCCCACTATGGCTACACCTTC. The rearrangement uses TRBV27 and TRBJ1-2, with D maybe TRBD1 (6 bases). The V gene's germline CDR1 is MNHEY and CDR2 SMNVEV (reference sequence). CDR3 size: 15 residues. With 5 bases removed from V and 3 bases from J, the gap between germline ends came to 16 bases.

The chain couples TRBV6-1 to TRBJ1-2; D may be TRBD1 (6 bases). Germline values: CDR1 MNHNS, CDR2 SASEGT. The V gene lost 5 bases and the J gene lost 6 bases, with 16 bases spanning the gap. The CDR3 covers 14 residues. CDR3 sequence reads: CASSRAAEGDGYTF. The CDR3 DNA sequence: TGTGCCAGCAGTCGGGCCGCCGAGGGGGATGGCTACACCTTC.

This clone was detected only a few times. The rearrangement links TRBV18 to TRBJ1-1; D remains unclear. Germline-derived CDR1 and CDR2 are KGHSH and LQKENI. V was trimmed by 3 bases and J by 1 base, leaving 6 bases between them. The CDR3 contains 13 residues. CDR3 bases: TGTGCCAGCTCACCGGCCGCGAACACTGAAGCTTTCTTT. This codes for CASSPAANTEAFF. Full variable domain (outside the CDR3, taken from reference TRBV18 and TRBJ1-1): NAGVMQNPRHLVRRRGQEARLRCSPMKGHSHVYWYRQLPEEGLKFMVYLQKENIIDESGMPKERFSAEFPKEGPSILRIQQVVRGDSAAYFCASSPAANTEAFFGQGTRLTVV.

The V gene is TRBV29-1, the J gene TRBJ2-7, with a possible D match to TRBD2 (5 bases). V shed 4 bases and J shed 1 base, with 17 bases lying between them. CDR1 is SQVTM, CDR2 ANQGSEA, per germline. CDR3 length: 15 residues. The CDR3 bases are TGCAGCGTTGTCCTTAACTCCGGGATTTCCTACGAGCAGTACTTC. This sequence encodes CSVVLNSGISYEQYF.

The rearrangement uses TRBV30 and TRBJ1-6; 7 bases are shared with TRBD1. After removal of 4 bases from V and 7 bases from J, the junction contained 7 bases not matched to a gene. The CDR3 is made up of 14 amino acids. CDR1 is GTSNPN and CDR2 is SVGIG in the germline V gene (reference sequence). For the CDR3, the DNA is TGTGCCTGGAAAAAGGGACAGCAAAATTCACCCCTCCACTTT. Amino acid sequence: CAWKKGQQNSPLHF.

The CDR3 reads CATSSPTGTGSATNEKLFF. CDR3 sequence (DNA): TGTGCCACCAGCAGCCCGACGGGGACAGGGTCGGCAACTAATGAAAAACTGTTTTTT. The chain has TRBV15 and TRBJ1-4, with 9 bases aligning to TRBD1. This CDR3 has 19 amino acids. The germline V gene has CDR1 LNHNV and CDR2 YYDKDF (reference sequence). V shed 3 bases and J 0 bases; nucleotides not matched to a gene: 11.

The chain is built from TRBV6-6 and TRBJ2-5; D might be TRBD1 (6 bases). The CDR3 length is 15 residues. V was cut by 0 bases and J by 2 bases, with 10 bases left in between. Germline V CDR1 and CDR2: MNHNY, SVGAGI (reference sequence). This CDR3 is CASSYSGQIQETQYF. CDR3 bases: TGTGCCAGCAGTTACTCCGGACAGATTCAAGAGACCCAGTACTTC.

The V call is TRBV27, the J call TRBJ2-7; possibly TRBD2 for D (6 bases). This CDR3 has 18 residues. Germline-derived CDR1 and CDR2 are MNHEY and SMNVEV (reference sequence). Trimming took off 0 bases at V and 2 bases at J, with 20 bases between the two ends. For the CDR3, the DNA is TGTGCCAGCAGTTTATCGGCATTCTCTAGCTCGGGGGCCTACGAGCAGTACTTC. Translated, it gives CASSLSAFSSSGAYEQYF.

This rearrangement joins TRBV7-3 to TRBJ1-1, with no clear D. Trimming removed 5 bases from V and 4 bases from J, with 14 bases in between. CDR1 is SGHTA and CDR2 is FQGTGA in the germline V gene. CDR3 length equals 14 residues. The CDR3 loop is CASSPSTLSTEAFF. The CDR3 coding sequence is TGTGCCAGCAGCCCTTCGACACTCTCCACTGAAGCTTTCTTT.

CDR3 bases: TGTGCCAGCATGAAAAGCCACAGGGACAATCAGCCCCAGCATTTT. Protein product: CASMKSHRDNQPQHF. This chain links TRBV2 with TRBJ1-5; tentatively, D is TRBD1 (6 bases). The length of the CDR3 is 15 residues. Trimming removed 7 bases from V and 3 bases from J, with 16 bases in between. Germline CDR1 SNHLY, CDR2 FYNNEI.

The chain employs TRBV4-1 and TRBJ2-1; perhaps D is TRBD1 or TRBD2 (5 bases each). Trimming took 1 base from V and 0 from J, leaving 7 bases between them. The CDR3 sequence is 15 residues long. In germline, CDR1 is MGHRA, CDR2 YSYEKL. The CDR3 sequence: CASSQAGASYNEQFF. The CDR3 DNA is TGCGCCAGCAGCCAAGCCGGGGCCTCCTACAATGAGCAGTTCTTC.

A remark on this clone: Different DNA sequences within this sample yield the same CDR3. The gene calls are TRBV29-1 and TRBJ1-4; D is ambiguous. This CDR3 has 10 amino acids. With 5 bases removed from V and 6 bases from J, the gap between germline ends came to 4 bases. Looked up from germline, CDR1 is SQVTM and CDR2 is ANQGSEA. The CDR3 sequence is CSVRDEKLFF. CDR3 coding DNA: TGCAGCGTTCGGGATGAAAAACTGTTTTTT.

This chain's CDR3 is CASSLTGPGELFF. Written as DNA, the CDR3 is TGCGCCAGCAGTCTGACAGGGCCCGGGGAGCTGTTTTTT. The rearrangement links TRBV5-1 to TRBJ2-2; 7 bases agree with TRBD1. The CDR3 runs to 13 residues. Looked up from germline, CDR1 is SGHRS and CDR2 is YFSETQ. J was trimmed by 6 bases and V by 5 bases; bases with no gene match: 4.

The CDR3: CASMDGGNQPQHF. CDR3 nucleotides: TGTGCCAGCATGGATGGTGGCAATCAGCCCCAGCATTTT. This sequence joins TRBV2 and TRBJ1-5; D uncertain. The ends were cut back, 7 bases at V and 2 bases at J, with 9 bases in the middle. This CDR3 spans 13 amino acids. Germline assignment: CDR1 SNHLY and CDR2 FYNNEI.

This sequence joins TRBV28 and TRBJ1-2; possible D gene TRBD1, 5 bases. The CDR3 loop spans 13 amino acids. V was pared by 3 bases and J by 1 base, with 6 bases between. Germline CDR1 and CDR2: MDHEN and SYDVKM. The CDR3 DNA follows: TGTGCCAGCAGTTTCCAGGGTAACTATGGCTACACCTTC. It codes for CASSFQGNYGYTF.